The 27 T cell receptor beta chains below come from one sample, sequenced in a study of cytomegalovirus exposure and HLA in healthy donors. 13 Jbeta primers and 60 Vbeta primers were used for the PCR. Generated by immunoSEQ multiplex PCR, the TCRdb table keeps only in-frame clones and is missing some. This sample has approximately 190,000 clones, with about four fifths found just once. Material: PBMCs. The receptors were gathered from a man aged 35-49 years in good health and CMV-seropositive.

This clone appeared a few times. It may be a read error: a sequence one base away is much more abundant. This same CDR3 is encoded by further DNA sequences in the sample. This chain links TRBV5-1 with TRBJ1-1; TRBD1 matches 9 bases. Germline trimming cut 4 bases from V and 5 bases from J; bases unmatched to any gene: 12. CDR1 and CDR2 (germline): SGHRS, YFSETQ. CDR3 length: 16 amino acids. The CDR3 nucleotides read TGCGCCAGCAGCCCTACCTACGGACAGGGGAGTACTGAAGCTTTCTTT. It is translated as CASSPTYGQGSTEAFF.

The chain couples TRBV19 to TRBJ1-2; D ambiguous. The germline V gene encodes CDR1 LNHDA and CDR2 SQIVND (reference sequence). The CDR3 length is 16 residues. V dropped 4 bases and J dropped 0 bases, with 15 bases sitting between them. CDR3 region: CASSTPGSSPNYGYTF. The CDR3 bases are TGTGCCAGTAGTACACCCGGGTCCTCACCTAACTATGGCTACACCTTC.

This chain links TRBV28 with TRBJ1-2, with 10 bases identical to TRBD1. The length of the CDR3 is 15 residues. Losses at the gene ends were 7 bases for V and 4 bases for J; bases not matched to a gene: 9. Germline V gene data show CDR1 as MDHEN and CDR2 as SYDVKM. As DNA, the CDR3 is TGTGCCAGCAAGACGGGACAGGGGACGGTCTATGGCTACACCTTC. Its translation: CASKTGQGTVYGYTF.

The chain is built from TRBV5-4 and TRBJ2-3, with 12 bases aligning to TRBD2. The CDR3 loop spans 16 amino acids. V shed 2 bases and J 5 bases; nucleotides not matched to a gene: 6. Germline CDR1 reads SGHNT; CDR2 reads YYREEE (reference sequence). The CDR3 nucleotides are TGTGCCAGCAGCTTAGGGTCTAGCGGGGGGGTAGATACGCAGTATTTT. Its translation: CASSLGSSGGVDTQYF.

The chain couples TRBV18 to TRBJ1-2; 8 bases fit TRBD1. Germline V gene data show CDR1 as KGHSH and CDR2 as LQKENI. The CDR3 length is 15 residues. V was clipped by 3 bases and J by 2 bases; unmatched bases: 5. The CDR3 reads CASSPDRATNYGYTF. The DNA of the CDR3 is TGTGCCAGCTCACCGGACAGGGCGACAAACTATGGCTACACCTTC.

The V and J genes are TRBV6-6 and TRBJ2-3; 12 nucleotides match TRBD2. This CDR3 has 15 residues. Germline V gives CDR1 MNHNY, CDR2 SVGAGI (reference sequence). The V and J ends lost 1 base and 7 bases, in that order; junction bases with no gene match: 3. CDR3 coding DNA: TGTGCCAGCAGTTACTGGACTAGCGGGGCGAATACGCAGTATTTT. Protein: CASSYWTSGANTQYF.

In its sample, this clone was seen once. The chain recombines TRBV5-6 with TRBJ1-2; D is possibly TRBD1 (5 bases). The germline V gene has CDR1 SGHDT and CDR2 YYEEEE. Trimming shortened V by 0 bases and J by 4 bases, and 10 bases separated the two germline ends. There are 14 residues in the CDR3. The CDR3: CASSLDGGGYGYTF. The DNA for the CDR3 is TGTGCCAGCAGCTTGGACGGGGGGGGCTATGGCTACACCTTC.

CDR3 protein: CASSTRTSGIADTQYF. As DNA, the CDR3 is TGCGCCAGCAGCACCCGGACTAGCGGGATCGCAGATACGCAGTATTTT. V usage is TRBV4-1 and J usage is TRBJ2-3; 12 bases are shared with TRBD2. Germline lookup yields CDR1 MGHRA and CDR2 YSYEKL. The length of the CDR3 is 16 residues. After removal of 5 bases from V and 4 bases from J, the junction contained 7 bases not matched to a gene.

The chain is built from TRBV4-3 and TRBJ2-3; 7 bases fit TRBD2. The J segment lost 2 bases and the V segment lost 0 bases, leaving 5 bases of the junction unmatched. The CDR3 length is 16 residues. CDR1 LGHNA and CDR2 YSLEER come from the germline V gene. CDR3 protein: CASSQDRRGFTDTQYF. CDR3 nucleotide sequence: TGCGCCAGCAGCCAAGATAGGCGGGGGTTCACAGATACGCAGTATTTT.

The genes are TRBV21-1 and TRBJ2-7; the D call in the table, TRBD1, was not verified against the DNA. TRBV21-1 is assigned pseudogene status. CDR3 size: 14 residues. This CDR3 reads CASSKRSRAGEQYF. The CDR3 DNA sequence: TGTGCCAGCAGTAAAAGGTCCAGGGCCGGCGAGCAGTACTTC.

To note about this clone: The sample carries other DNA sequences with the same CDR3. This rearrangement joins TRBV18 to TRBJ2-2; tentatively, D is TRBD2 (5 bases). Germline CDR1 and CDR2: KGHSH and LQKENI. The CDR3 is 15 amino acids. V was clipped by 2 bases and J by 1 base, with 8 bases between them. The CDR3 here is CASSPGLLNTGELFF. CDR3 bases: TGTGCCAGCTCACCAGGACTCCTGAACACCGGGGAGCTGTTTTTT.

The chain employs TRBV28 and TRBJ1-6, with a weak D call TRBD1 (6 bases). The V gene's germline CDR1 is MDHEN and CDR2 SYDVKM. This CDR3 has 13 amino acids. V lost 2 bases, J lost 9 bases, and 8 bases lay in between. The CDR3 region has the DNA TGTGCCAGCAGTTTAGAAGGGGGTTCACCCCTCCACTTT. This encodes CASSLEGGSPLHF.

The chain has TRBV25-1 and TRBJ1-5, with 7 positions matching TRBD1. Trimming took 8 bases from V and 6 from J; bases not matched to a gene: 10. This CDR3 contains 14 residues. Germline V gene data show CDR1 as MGHDK and CDR2 as SYGVNS. CDR3 nucleotides: TGTGCCAGCGGCGAGACAGGGACGCGTCAGCCCCAGCATTTT. It is translated as CASGETGTRQPQHF.

This clone was picked up a small number of times. The chain links TRBV19 to TRBJ1-2; maybe TRBD1 (6 bases). The V end lost 6 bases, the J end lost 4 bases, and 15 bases lay between the germline ends. This CDR3 comprises 14 residues. Germline assignment: CDR1 LNHDA and CDR2 SQIVND (reference sequence). The CDR3 loop reads CASRRTMDSYGYTF. The CDR3 DNA follows: TGTGCCAGTAGGAGAACCATGGACAGCTATGGCTACACCTTC.

The chain couples TRBV5-4 to TRBJ2-5; 12 positions match TRBD1. The CDR3 contains 15 residues. Per the germline V gene, CDR1 is SGHNT and CDR2 is YYREEE (reference sequence). V lost 0 bases and J lost 11; bases outside the gene matches: 8. The DNA of the CDR3 is TGTGCCAGCAGCTTGGTGGGACAGGGGGCGGGGGAGCAGTACTTC. Protein: CASSLVGQGAGEQYF. Supplemented by reference TRBV5-4 and TRBJ2-5, the full variable domain reads ETGVTQSPTHLIKTRGQQVTLRCSSQSGHNTVSWYQQALGQGPQFIFQYYREEENGRGNFPPRFSGLQFPNYSSELNVNALELDDSALYLCASSLVGQGAGEQYFGPGTRLLVL.

The chain links TRBV10-3 to TRBJ2-2; 8 nucleotides line up with TRBD2. The CDR3 runs to 15 residues. CDR1 and CDR2 (germline): ENHRY, SYGVKD. With 7 bases clipped from V and 7 bases from J, the junction kept 11 bases outside the gene matches. This chain's CDR3 is CAITPQREPHGELFF. The DNA for the CDR3 is TGTGCCATCACCCCCCAGCGGGAGCCCCACGGGGAGCTGTTTTTT.

The V call is TRBV5-4, the J call TRBJ1-4; 7 nucleotides line up with TRBD1. V lost 4 bases, J lost 8 bases, and 11 bases stayed unmatched. Germline V CDR1 and CDR2: SGHNT, YYREEE (reference sequence). The CDR3 consists of 15 residues. The CDR3 DNA is TGTGCCAGCAGCCCCAACAGGGGAGTAGGGGAAAAACTGTTTTTT. Translation gives CASSPNRGVGEKLFF.

The CDR3 nucleotides read TGCGCCAGCAGCTTAGGGACAGGGTCCACTGAAGCTTTCTTT. It codes for CASSLGTGSTEAFF. The chain is built from TRBV5-1 and TRBJ1-1; TRBD1 matches at 9 bases. The CDR3 is 14 amino acids. After removal of 2 bases from V and 4 bases from J, the junction contained 3 bases not matched to a gene. The germline CDR1 and CDR2 sequences are SGHRS and YFSETQ.

CDR3 in DNA: TGTGCCAGCAGCGTAGCTGTCGGGACAGGGTCGAGCTCTGGAAACACCATATATTTT. It codes for CASSVAVGTGSSSGNTIYF. The chain recombines TRBV9 with TRBJ1-3; 9 bases are shared with TRBD1. The junction had 10 bases not matched to a gene; V was cut back by 0 bases and J by 0 bases. The CDR3 runs to 19 residues. Germline CDR1 SGDLS, CDR2 YYNGEE.

This clone was counted between two and nine times. This sequence joins TRBV7-9 and TRBJ1-5, with D perhaps matching TRBD1 (5 bases). This CDR3 contains 14 residues. Between the trimmed V and J ends, which lost 5 bases and 3 bases, there was a span of 11 bases. The V gene's germline CDR1 is SEHNR and CDR2 FQNEAQ (reference sequence). The CDR3 loop is CASSRGGDNQPQHF. The CDR3 coding sequence is TGTGCCAGCAGCCGAGGAGGGGACAATCAGCCCCAGCATTTT.

The CDR3 is CASSVVGLADTEAFF. The DNA of the CDR3 is TGTGCCAGCAGCGTAGTGGGTCTAGCGGACACTGAAGCTTTCTTT. This rearrangement joins TRBV9 to TRBJ1-1; D uncertain. Trimming cost V 0 bases and J 3 bases, with 12 bases left between them. Per germline, CDR1 SGDLS and CDR2 YYNGEE. The CDR3 contains 15 residues.

This clone was observed once. This chain uses TRBV4-1 with TRBJ2-5; D unresolved. CDR3 length: 14 amino acids. Trimming left V 0 bases short and J 11 bases short, with 16 bases between. Germline CDR1 is MGHRA and CDR2 is YSYEKL. DNA of the CDR3: TGCGCCAGCAGCCAAGAGTCTGCGGAGAGCCAGCAGTACTTC. Its protein is CASSQESAESQQYF.

The V and J genes are TRBV7-9 and TRBJ2-5, with D possibly TRBD2 on 5 matching bases. Germline values: CDR1 SEHNR, CDR2 FQNEAQ (reference sequence). The CDR3 extends over 15 amino acids. V was pared by 10 bases and J by 2 bases, with 20 bases between. CDR3 in amino acids: CATVSPGSGQETQYF. Here the CDR3 DNA reads TGTGCCACCGTGTCCCCGGGGTCGGGACAAGAGACCCAGTACTTC.

The chain combines TRBV12-5 with TRBJ1-2, with TRBD1 as a possible D gene (5 bases). CDR1 and CDR2 from the germline V gene are LGHNT and FRNRAP. V was pared by 3 bases and J by 2 bases, with 10 bases between. The CDR3 is 14 amino acids. The CDR3 region has the DNA TGTGCTAGTGGTTTCAGTGACAGAAACTATGGCTACACCTTC. Translated: CASGFSDRNYGYTF.

The V and J genes are TRBV27 and TRBJ2-1, with a possible D match to TRBD2 (6 bases). The CDR3 spans 16 residues. Trimming took off 5 bases at V and 8 bases at J, with 22 bases between the two ends. Germline CDR1 reads MNHEY; CDR2 reads SMNVEV (reference sequence). The CDR3 nucleotides are TGTGCCAGCAGTCCCCTCCCGGGACTCCGTGAGGATGAGCAGTTCTTC. Translated: CASSPLPGLREDEQFF.

This chain uses TRBV7-8 with TRBJ2-7, with TRBD2 identical over 12 bases. Per germline, CDR1 SGHVS and CDR2 FQNEAQ. The CDR3 loop spans 15 amino acids. After removal of 3 bases from V and 6 bases from J, the junction contained 6 bases not matched to a gene. CDR3 region: CASSLGWTSGIEQYF. The CDR3 DNA reads TGTGCCAGCAGCTTGGGGTGGACTAGCGGGATCGAGCAGTACTTC.

This clone appeared a few times. The rearrangement uses TRBV30 and TRBJ1-2; 7 positions agree with TRBD1. V gave up 7 bases and J gave up 2 bases; unmatched junction bases: 4. The CDR3 is 12 amino acids. Per the germline V gene, CDR1 is GTSNPN and CDR2 is SVGIG (reference sequence). Here the CDR3 reads CASQTGNYGYTF. The CDR3 DNA sequence: TGTGCCTCCCAGACAGGGAACTATGGCTACACCTTC.